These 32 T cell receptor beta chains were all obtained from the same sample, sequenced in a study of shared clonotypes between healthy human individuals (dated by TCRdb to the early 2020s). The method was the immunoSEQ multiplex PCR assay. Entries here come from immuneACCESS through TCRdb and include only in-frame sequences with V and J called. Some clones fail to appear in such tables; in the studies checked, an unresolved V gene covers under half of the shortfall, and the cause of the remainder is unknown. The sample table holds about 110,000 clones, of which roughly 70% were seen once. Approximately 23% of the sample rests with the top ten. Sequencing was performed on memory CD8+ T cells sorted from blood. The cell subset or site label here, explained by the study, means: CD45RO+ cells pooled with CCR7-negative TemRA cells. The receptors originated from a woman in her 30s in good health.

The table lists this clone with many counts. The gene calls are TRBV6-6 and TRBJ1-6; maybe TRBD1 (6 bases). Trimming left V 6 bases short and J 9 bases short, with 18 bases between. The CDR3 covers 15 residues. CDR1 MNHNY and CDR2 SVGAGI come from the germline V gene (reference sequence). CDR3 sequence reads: CASREQGGGGSPLHF. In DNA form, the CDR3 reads TGTGCCAGCAGGGAACAGGGAGGTGGTGGTTCACCCCTCCACTTT.

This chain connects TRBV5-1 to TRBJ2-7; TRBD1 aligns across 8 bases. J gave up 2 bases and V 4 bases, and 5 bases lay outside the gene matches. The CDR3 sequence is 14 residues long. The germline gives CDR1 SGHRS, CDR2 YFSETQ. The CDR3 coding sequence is TGCGCCAGCAGCCAGGACAGGGCCACCTACGAGCAGTACTTC. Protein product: CASSQDRATYEQYF.

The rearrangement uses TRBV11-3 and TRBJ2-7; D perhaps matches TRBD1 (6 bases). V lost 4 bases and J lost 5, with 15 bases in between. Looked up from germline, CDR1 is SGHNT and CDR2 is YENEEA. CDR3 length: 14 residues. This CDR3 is CASSSTGDFHEQYF. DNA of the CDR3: TGTGCCAGCAGCTCGACAGGTGATTTCCACGAGCAGTACTTC.

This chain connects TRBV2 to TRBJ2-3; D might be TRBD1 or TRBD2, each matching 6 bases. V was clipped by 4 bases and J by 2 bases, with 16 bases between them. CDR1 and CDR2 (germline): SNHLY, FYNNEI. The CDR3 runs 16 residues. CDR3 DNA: TGTGCCAGCAGTGGGCTTGGGGGCGGGGACACAGATACGCAGTATTTT. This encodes CASSGLGGGDTDTQYF.

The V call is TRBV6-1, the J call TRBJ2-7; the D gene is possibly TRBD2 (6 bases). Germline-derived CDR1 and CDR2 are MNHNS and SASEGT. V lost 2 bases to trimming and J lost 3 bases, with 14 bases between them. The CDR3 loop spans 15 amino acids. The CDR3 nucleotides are TGTGCCAGCAGTGAATCGTCCGGGCGGGGCTACGAGCAGTACTTC. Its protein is CASSESSGRGYEQYF.

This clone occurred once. CDR3 in amino acids: CASRSDRDYPYEQYF. The CDR3 bases are TGCGCCAGCAGATCGGACCGGGACTACCCCTACGAGCAGTACTTC. The chain has TRBV10-1 and TRBJ2-7; TRBD2 agrees at 7 bases. Germline V gene sequence: CDR1 WNHNN, CDR2 SYGVQD (reference sequence). Losses at the gene ends were 6 bases for V and 2 bases for J; bases not matched to a gene: 10. CDR3 length: 15 residues.

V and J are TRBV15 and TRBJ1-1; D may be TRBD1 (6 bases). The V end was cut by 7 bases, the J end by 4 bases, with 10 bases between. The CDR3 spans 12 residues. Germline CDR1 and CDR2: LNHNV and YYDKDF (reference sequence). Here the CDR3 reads CATTTGLTEAFF. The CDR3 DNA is TGTGCCACCACTACAGGGCTCACTGAAGCTTTCTTT.

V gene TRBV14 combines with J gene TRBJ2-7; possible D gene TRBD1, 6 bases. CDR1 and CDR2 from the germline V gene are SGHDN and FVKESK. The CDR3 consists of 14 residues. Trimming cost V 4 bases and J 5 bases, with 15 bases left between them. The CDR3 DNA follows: TGTGCCAGCAGCCCCAAAGTTTGGGGGCACGAGCAGTACTTC. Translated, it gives CASSPKVWGHEQYF.

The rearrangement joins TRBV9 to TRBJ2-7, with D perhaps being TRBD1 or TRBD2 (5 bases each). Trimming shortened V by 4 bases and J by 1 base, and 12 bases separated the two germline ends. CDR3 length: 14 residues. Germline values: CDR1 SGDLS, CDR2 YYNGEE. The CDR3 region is CASSFGTASYEQYF. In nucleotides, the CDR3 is TGTGCCAGCAGCTTCGGGACGGCGTCCTACGAGCAGTACTTC. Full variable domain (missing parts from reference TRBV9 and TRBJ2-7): DSGVTQTPKHLITATGQRVTLRCSPRSGDLSVYWYQQSLDQGLQFLIQYYNGEERAKGNILERFSAQQFPDLHSELNLSSLELGDSALYFCASSFGTASYEQYFGPGTRLTVT.

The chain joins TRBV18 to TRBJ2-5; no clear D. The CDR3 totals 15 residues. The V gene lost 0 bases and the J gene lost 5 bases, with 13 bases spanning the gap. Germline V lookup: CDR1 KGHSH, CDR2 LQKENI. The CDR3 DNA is TGTGCCAGCTCACCACCATGGTCGGAATCGGAGACCCAGTACTTC. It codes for CASSPPWSESETQYF.

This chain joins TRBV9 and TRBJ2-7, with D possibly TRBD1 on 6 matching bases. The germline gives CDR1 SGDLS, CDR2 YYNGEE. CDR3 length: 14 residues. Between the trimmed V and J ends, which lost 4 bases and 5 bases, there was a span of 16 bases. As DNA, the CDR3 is TGTGCCAGCAGCCCCAAAGTTTGGGGGCACGAGCAGTACTTC. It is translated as CASSPKVWGHEQYF.

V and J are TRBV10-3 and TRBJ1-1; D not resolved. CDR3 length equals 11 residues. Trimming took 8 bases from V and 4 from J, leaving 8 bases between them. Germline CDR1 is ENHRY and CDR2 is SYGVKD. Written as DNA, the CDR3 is TGTGCCATCCGGGCAACCACTGAAGCTTTCTTT. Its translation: CAIRATTEAFF.

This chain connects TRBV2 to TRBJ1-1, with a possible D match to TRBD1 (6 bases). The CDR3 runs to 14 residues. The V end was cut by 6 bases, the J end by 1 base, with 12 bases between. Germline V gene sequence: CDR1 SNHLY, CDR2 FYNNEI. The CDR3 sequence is CASSLEGENTEAFF. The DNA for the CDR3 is TGTGCCAGCAGCTTGGAGGGGGAGAACACTGAAGCTTTCTTT.

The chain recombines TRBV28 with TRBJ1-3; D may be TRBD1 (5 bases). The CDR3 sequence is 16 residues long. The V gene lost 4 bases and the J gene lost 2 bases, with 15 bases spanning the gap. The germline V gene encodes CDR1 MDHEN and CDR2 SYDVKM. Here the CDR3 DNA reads TGTGCCAGCAGTTCCCCGGCTGGGACGACTGGAAACACCATATATTTT. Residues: CASSSPAGTTGNTIYF.

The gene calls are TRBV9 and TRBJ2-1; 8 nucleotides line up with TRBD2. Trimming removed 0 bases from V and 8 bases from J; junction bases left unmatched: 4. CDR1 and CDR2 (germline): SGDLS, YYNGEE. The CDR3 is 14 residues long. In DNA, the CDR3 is TGTGCCAGCAGCGTAGTAACGGGAGGGGATGAGCAGTTCTTC. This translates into CASSVVTGGDEQFF.

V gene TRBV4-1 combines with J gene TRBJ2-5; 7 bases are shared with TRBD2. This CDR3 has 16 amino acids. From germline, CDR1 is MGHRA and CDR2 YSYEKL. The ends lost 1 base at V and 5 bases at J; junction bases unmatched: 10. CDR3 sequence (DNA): TGCGCCAGCAGCCAAGCTGGGCGGGAGACTCAGGAGACCCAGTACTTC. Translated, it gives CASSQAGRETQETQYF.

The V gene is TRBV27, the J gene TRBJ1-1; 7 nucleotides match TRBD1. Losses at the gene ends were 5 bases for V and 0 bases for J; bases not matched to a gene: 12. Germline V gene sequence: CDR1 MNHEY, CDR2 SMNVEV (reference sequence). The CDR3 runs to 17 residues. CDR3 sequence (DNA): TGTGCCAGCAGTCACAGGGGCACAATGGTGTTGAACACTGAAGCTTTCTTT. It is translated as CASSHRGTMVLNTEAFF.

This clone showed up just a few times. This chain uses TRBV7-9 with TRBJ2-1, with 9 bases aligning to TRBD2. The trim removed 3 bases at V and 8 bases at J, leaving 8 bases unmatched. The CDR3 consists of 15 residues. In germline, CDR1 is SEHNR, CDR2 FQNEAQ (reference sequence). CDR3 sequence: CASSLAGGPWDEQFF. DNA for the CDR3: TGTGCCAGCAGCTTGGCGGGAGGGCCTTGGGATGAGCAGTTCTTC.

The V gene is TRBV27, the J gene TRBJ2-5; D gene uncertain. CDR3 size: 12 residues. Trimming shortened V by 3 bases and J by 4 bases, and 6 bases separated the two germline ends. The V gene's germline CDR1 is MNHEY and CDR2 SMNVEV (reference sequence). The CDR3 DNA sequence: TGTGCCAGCAGTTTCACCGGAGAGACCCAGTACTTC. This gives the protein CASSFTGETQYF.

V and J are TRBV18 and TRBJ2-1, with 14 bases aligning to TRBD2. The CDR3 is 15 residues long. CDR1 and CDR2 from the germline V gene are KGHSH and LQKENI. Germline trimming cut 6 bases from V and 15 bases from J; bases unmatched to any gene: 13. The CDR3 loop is CASSRGLAGGSPLFF. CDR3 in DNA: TGTGCCAGCTCCCGAGGACTAGCGGGAGGAAGTCCGCTGTTCTTC.

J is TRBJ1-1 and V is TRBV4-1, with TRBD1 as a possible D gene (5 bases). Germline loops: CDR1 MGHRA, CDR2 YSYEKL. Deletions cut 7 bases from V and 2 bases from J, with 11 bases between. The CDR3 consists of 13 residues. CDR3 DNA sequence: TGCGCCAGCACCTACGGGGGAAACACTGAAGCTTTCTTT. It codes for CASTYGGNTEAFF.

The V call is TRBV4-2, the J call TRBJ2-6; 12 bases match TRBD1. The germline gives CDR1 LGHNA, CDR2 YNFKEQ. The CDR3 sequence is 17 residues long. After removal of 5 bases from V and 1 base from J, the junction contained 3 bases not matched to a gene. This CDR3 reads CASSAGQGASGANVLTF. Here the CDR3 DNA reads TGTGCCAGCAGCGCGGGACAGGGGGCGTCTGGGGCCAACGTCCTGACTTTC.

The CDR3, as DNA: TGTGCCAGCAGGGGAACAGGGGGTCAGCCCCAGCATTTT. It codes for CASRGTGGQPQHF. The gene calls are TRBV28 and TRBJ1-5; 8 bases are a match to TRBD1. The CDR3 is 13 amino acids. Germline V gives CDR1 MDHEN, CDR2 SYDVKM. J lost 6 bases, V lost 6 bases, and 4 bases had no gene match.

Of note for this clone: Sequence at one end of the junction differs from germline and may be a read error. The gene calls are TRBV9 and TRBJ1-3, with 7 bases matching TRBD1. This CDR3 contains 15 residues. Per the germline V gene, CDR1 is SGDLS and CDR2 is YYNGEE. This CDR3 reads CASAEGTAPGNTIYF. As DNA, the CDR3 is TGTGCCAGCGCGGAAGGGACAGCGCCTGGGAACACCATATATTTT.

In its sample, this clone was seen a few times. The chain's CDR3 is CASSRQGGNDGYTF. In nucleotides, the CDR3 is TGTGCCAGCAGCCGACAGGGTGGGAACGATGGCTACACCTTC. V gene TRBV6-4 combines with J gene TRBJ1-2, with TRBD1 identical over 7 bases. Germline trimming cut 6 bases from V and 6 bases from J; bases unmatched to any gene: 10. Germline CDR1 is MRHNA and CDR2 is SNTAGT. The CDR3 length is 14 residues.

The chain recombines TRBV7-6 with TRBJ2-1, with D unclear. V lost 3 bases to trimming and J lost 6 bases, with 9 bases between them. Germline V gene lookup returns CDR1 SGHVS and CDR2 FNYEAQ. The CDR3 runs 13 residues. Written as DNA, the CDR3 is TGTGCCAGCAGCTTGGTTGTATCCAATGAGCAGTTCTTC. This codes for CASSLVVSNEQFF.

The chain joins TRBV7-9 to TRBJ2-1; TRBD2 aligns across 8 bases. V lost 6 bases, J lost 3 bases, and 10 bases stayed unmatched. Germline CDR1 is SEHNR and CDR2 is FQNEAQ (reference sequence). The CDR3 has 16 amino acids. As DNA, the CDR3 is TGTGCCAGCAGTTTGCTTAGCGGGACGATCTACAATGAGCAGTTCTTC. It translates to CASSLLSGTIYNEQFF.

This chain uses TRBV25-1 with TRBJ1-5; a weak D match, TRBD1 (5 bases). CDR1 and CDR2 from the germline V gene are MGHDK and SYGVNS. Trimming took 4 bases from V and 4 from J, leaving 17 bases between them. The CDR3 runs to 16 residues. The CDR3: CASSASRGLSNQPQHF. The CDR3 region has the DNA TGTGCCAGCAGTGCCTCCCGGGGACTATCGAATCAGCCCCAGCATTTT.

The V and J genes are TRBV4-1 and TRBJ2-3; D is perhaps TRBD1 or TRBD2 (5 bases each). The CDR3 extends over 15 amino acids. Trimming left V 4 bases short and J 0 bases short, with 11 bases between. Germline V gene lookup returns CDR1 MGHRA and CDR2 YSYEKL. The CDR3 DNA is TGCGCCAGCAGCCCGGGACCTTTAAGCACAGATACGCAGTATTTT. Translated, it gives CASSPGPLSTDTQYF.

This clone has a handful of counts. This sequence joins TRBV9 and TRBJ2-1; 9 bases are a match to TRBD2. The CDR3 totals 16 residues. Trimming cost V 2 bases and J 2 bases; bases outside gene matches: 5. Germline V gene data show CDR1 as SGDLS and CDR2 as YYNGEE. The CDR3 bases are TGTGCCAGCAGCGTCGGGCAGCGGGGGGCCTACAATGAGCAGTTCTTC. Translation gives CASSVGQRGAYNEQFF.

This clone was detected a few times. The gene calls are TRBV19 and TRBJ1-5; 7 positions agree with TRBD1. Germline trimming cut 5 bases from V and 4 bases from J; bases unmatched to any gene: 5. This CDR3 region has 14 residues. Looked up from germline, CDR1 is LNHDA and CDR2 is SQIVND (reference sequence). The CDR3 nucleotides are TGTGCCAGTAGTCCGGGACAGAAGAATCAGCCCCAGCATTTT. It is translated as CASSPGQKNQPQHF.

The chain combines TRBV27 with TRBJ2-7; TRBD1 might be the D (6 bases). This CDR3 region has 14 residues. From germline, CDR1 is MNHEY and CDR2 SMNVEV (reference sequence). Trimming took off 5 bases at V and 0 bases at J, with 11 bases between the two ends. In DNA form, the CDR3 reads TGTGCCAGCAGTGAGGGACACCACTCCTACGAGCAGTACTTC. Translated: CASSEGHHSYEQYF.